This T cell receptor (beta chain) was sequenced during a study of cytomegalovirus exposure and HLA in healthy donors. The PCR employed 60 Vbeta primers together with 13 Jbeta primers. Assay: immunoSEQ multiplex PCR; the TCRdb copy retains only in-frame clones and omits some. The table has 150,000 to 170,000 clones, approximately 72% seen once. The junction had 6 bases not matched to a gene; V was cut back by 0 bases and J by 1 base. Per the germline V gene, CDR1 is LNHDA and CDR2 is SQIVND (reference sequence). The CDR3 runs to 17 residues. Notes on this clone: Antigen unknown.

The study's findings and limits: In a later analysis, most CMV-associated TCR beta chains appeared HLA-restricted. In a later analysis, TCR beta V- and J-gene trimming was associated with a missense DCLRE1C variant.

This TCR derives from a man between 18 and 29 years old in good health and CMV-seronegative. Sequences were obtained from PBMCs. The V gene is TRBV19, the J gene TRBJ2-5, with TRBD2 matching over 9 bases. The CDR3 spells CASSIDLAGGPQETQYF. The CDR3 nucleotides read TGTGCCAGTAGTATAGATCTGGCGGGAGGGCCCCAAGAGACCCAGTACTTC.